This T cell receptor beta chain is drawn from a study of technical replicates of blood from a handful of donors. Trimming took off 5 bases at V and 3 bases at J, with 10 bases between the two ends. Germline CDR1 SQVTM, CDR2 ANQGSEA. This CDR3 contains 13 residues. Repertoires were generated with immunoSEQ multiplex PCR, while TCRdb's copy carries only in-frame clones and drops some. The sample includes approximately 82,000 clones, 96% of them seen just once. The V and J genes are TRBV29-1 and TRBJ1-4; D may be TRBD1 (5 bases). The sequenced sample was T cells isolated from PBMCs. The clonotype comes from a human donor in good health. The CDR3 loop reads CSVYRQPNEKLFF. CDR3 nucleotide sequence: TGCAGCGTTTACAGACAGCCTAATGAAAAACTGTTTTTT.